This entry concerns a single TCR beta chain. The antigen is not known. Unmatched junction bases numbered 8, after V lost 6 bases and J lost 0 bases. Germline CDR1 and CDR2: MNHEY and SMNVEV (reference sequence). The length of the CDR3 is 16 residues. The data were obtained in a study of T cell responses to AZD1222 COVID-19 vaccine. Study outcomes and limitations: The number of AZD1222 recipients seropositive at baseline was only 5 to 7.

Some clones are missing from TCRdb's copy, which holds only in-frame ones; the method was immunoSEQ multiplex PCR. The data show fewer than 120,000 clones, 70% to 90% seen once. This chain uses TRBV27 with TRBJ2-1, with TRBD1 matching over 7 bases. The TCR was taken from an adult who received the AZD1222 COVID-19 vaccine. This specimen was peripheral blood, taken 28 days after the second AZD1222 dose. This CDR3 is CASRRQGISSYNEQFF. The CDR3 DNA reads TGTGCCAGCAGAAGACAGGGCATCAGCTCCTACAATGAGCAGTTCTTC.